Each of the 29 T cell receptor beta chains below was sequenced from the same sample in a study of identical twins. MiXCR, run by TCRdb on the 5' RACE reads, gives a single entry per CDR3 protein. The sample shows 1.5 million to 2 million distinct CDR3 sequences, 25% to 35% of them seen only once. Sequencing used cord blood. These receptors came from a newborn girl in good health.

The V and J genes are TRBV27 and TRBJ2-1; no clear D. This CDR3 has 17 residues. CDR1 is MNHEY, CDR2 SMNVEV, per germline (reference sequence). V was shortened by 1 base and J by 0 bases, with 13 bases between the two germline ends. The CDR3 region is CASSLYTATLSYNEQFF. The CDR3 DNA follows: TGTGCCAGCAGTTTATACACGGCTACCCTCTCCTACAATGAGCAGTTCTTC.

This sequence joins TRBV11-2 and TRBJ2-5, with D perhaps assigned TRBD1 or TRBD2 (5 bases each). Germline V gene lookup returns CDR1 SGHAT and CDR2 FQNNGV. This CDR3 comprises 16 residues. V lost 3 bases and J 5 bases, leaving 19 bases between the germline ends. In DNA form, the CDR3 reads TGTGCCAGCAGCTTCTCAACGGGACCTCGTGGGGAGACCCAGTACTTC. It is translated as CASSFSTGPRGETQYF.

CDR3 sequence reads: CASSSRWGLAGYQETQYF. The DNA of the CDR3 is TGCGCCAGCAGCTCCCGCTGGGGCCTAGCGGGATATCAAGAGACCCAGTACTTC. The V call is TRBV5-1, the J call TRBJ2-5; 9 bases align to TRBD2. The CDR3 runs to 18 residues. V was clipped by 3 bases and J by 2 bases; unmatched bases: 14. Germline values: CDR1 SGHRS, CDR2 YFSETQ.

The genes are TRBV12-3 or TRBV12-4 and TRBJ1-6; 7 bases line up with TRBD1. Trimming at V came to 3 bases and at J to 13 bases, leaving 3 bases not matched to a gene. The CDR3 has 12 residues. CDR3 residues: CASSLIGGPLHF. The CDR3 bases are TGTGCCAGCAGTTTGATAGGGGGCCCCCTCCACTTT.

The chain combines TRBV28 with TRBJ1-4; TRBD1 aligns across 7 bases. This CDR3 is built from 16 residues. J gave up 11 bases and V 4 bases, and 16 bases lay outside the gene matches. Germline V gene lookup returns CDR1 MDHEN and CDR2 SYDVKM. The CDR3 reads CASSSLGTEDLNKLFF. DNA of the CDR3: TGTGCCAGCAGTTCCCTCGGGACAGAGGATCTGAACAAACTGTTTTTT.

The rearrangement joins TRBV27 to TRBJ1-1, with unresolved D. V dropped 2 bases and J dropped 4 bases, with 11 bases sitting between them. From germline, CDR1 is MNHEY and CDR2 SMNVEV (reference sequence). The CDR3 runs 14 residues. This CDR3 is CASSLRELSTEAFF. CDR3 bases: TGTGCCAGCAGTTTACGGGAGTTGAGCACTGAAGCTTTCTTT.

This sequence joins TRBV20-1 and TRBJ2-1; D uncertain. Trimming shortened V by 6 bases and J by 7 bases, and 13 bases separated the two germline ends. The CDR3 is 12 residues long. Germline V gene data show CDR1 as DFQATT and CDR2 as SNEGSKA (reference sequence). This chain's CDR3 is CSAGYPVNEQFF. The CDR3 nucleotides are TGCAGTGCCGGCTACCCGGTTAATGAGCAGTTCTTC.

This clonotype was observed a handful of times. This chain links TRBV24-1 with TRBJ2-1; TRBD2 agrees at 8 bases. The J segment lost 0 bases and the V segment lost 7 bases, leaving 19 bases of the junction unmatched. The CDR3 spans 20 residues. Germline V CDR1 and CDR2: KGHDR, SFDVKD. CDR3 bases: TGTGCCACCAGCCCCACTCGAGGGCGGACTAGCCCTAGCTCCTACAATGAGCAGTTCTTC. As protein: CATSPTRGRTSPSSYNEQFF.

In DNA form, the CDR3 reads TGTGCCAGCAGCCAATCGCGCCTAGCGGAAGATGAGCAGTTCTTC. Translation: CASSQSRLAEDEQFF. The chain joins TRBV3-1 to TRBJ2-1, with 7 nucleotides matching TRBD2. The CDR3 is made up of 15 amino acids. Germline values: CDR1 LGHDT, CDR2 YNNKEL (reference sequence). V was clipped by 2 bases and J by 8 bases; unmatched bases: 9.

This chain uses TRBV10-3 with TRBJ2-2; possibly TRBD2 for D (6 bases). The V gene lost 6 bases and the J gene lost 2 bases, with 13 bases spanning the gap. CDR3 length equals 15 residues. Germline V CDR1 and CDR2: ENHRY, SYGVKD. The CDR3 DNA reads as TGTGCCATCAGACCGGGACTCCTCAACACCGGGGAGCTGTTTTTT. It codes for CAIRPGLLNTGELFF.

This chain connects TRBV27 to TRBJ2-5, with TRBD2 matching over 7 bases. Germline CDR1 is MNHEY and CDR2 is SMNVEV (reference sequence). Losses at the gene ends were 2 bases for V and 11 bases for J; bases not matched to a gene: 11. The CDR3 is made up of 14 amino acids. The CDR3 spells CASSLLGDYNEQYF. CDR3 DNA: TGTGCCAGCAGTTTACTGGGGGACTACAATGAGCAGTACTTC.

This rearrangement joins TRBV6-2 or TRBV6-3 to TRBJ2-4; D might be TRBD1 (6 bases). The CDR3 covers 17 residues. The V gene's germline CDR1 is MNHEY and CDR2 SVGEGT. V lost 2 bases and J 1 base, leaving 15 bases between the germline ends. CDR3 residues: CASSYPAEGDAKNIQYF. The CDR3 coding sequence is TGTGCCAGCAGTTACCCGGCAGAGGGGGATGCCAAAAACATTCAGTACTTC.

This clonotype was seen ten or more times. In DNA form, the CDR3 reads TGTGCCAGCAGAAGGGACAGGGAGACCCAGTACTTC. It is translated as CASRRDRETQYF. The chain employs TRBV6-2 or TRBV6-3 and TRBJ2-5; 8 bases line up with TRBD1. The V segment lost 6 bases and the J segment 5 bases; nucleotides outside the gene matches: 2. CDR3 size: 12 residues. Germline V gene data show CDR1 as MNHEY and CDR2 as SVGEGT.

V usage is TRBV10-3 and J usage is TRBJ2-2, with D perhaps matching TRBD1 (5 bases). Germline CDR1 and CDR2: ENHRY and SYGVKD. Trimming shortened V by 6 bases and J by 1 base, and 9 bases separated the two germline ends. CDR3 length: 14 amino acids. CDR3 region: CAIRSTGNTGELFF. CDR3 coding DNA: TGTGCCATCAGGTCAACAGGGAACACCGGGGAGCTGTTTTTT.

This clonotype was seen a few times. The J gene is TRBJ2-3, the V gene TRBV6-2 or TRBV6-3, with 11 bases identical to TRBD2. Germline V gene lookup returns CDR1 MNHEY and CDR2 SVGEGT. The V and J ends lost 0 bases and 0 bases, in that order; junction bases with no gene match: 5. This CDR3 is built from 18 residues. The CDR3 DNA is TGTGCCAGCAGTTACTCGGGACTAGCGGTGGAAAGCACAGATACGCAGTATTTT. Translation gives CASSYSGLAVESTDTQYF.

This clonotype was counted once. This chain uses TRBV5-1 with TRBJ2-3; D may correspond to TRBD1 or TRBD2 (5 bases each). This CDR3 is 12 amino acids long. Germline CDR1 and CDR2: SGHRS and YFSETQ. V was clipped by 3 bases and J by 10 bases, with 12 bases between them. The CDR3 spells CASSSTGGAQYF. CDR3 in DNA: TGCGCCAGCAGCTCAACAGGAGGTGCGCAGTATTTT.

The genes are TRBV6-5 and TRBJ1-5; 7 positions agree with TRBD1. Germline lookup yields CDR1 MNHEY and CDR2 SVGAGI. CDR3 length equals 14 residues. After removal of 0 bases from V and 7 bases from J, the junction contained 3 bases not matched to a gene. The CDR3 nucleotides read TGTGCCAGCAGTTACTCTAACAGGGGCCAGCCCCAGCATTTT. Translated: CASSYSNRGQPQHF.

This sequence joins TRBV6-5 and TRBJ2-7; TRBD1 aligns across 8 bases. The CDR3 has 15 residues. Germline CDR1 MNHEY, CDR2 SVGAGI. The ends lost 0 bases at V and 3 bases at J; junction bases unmatched: 4. The DNA of the CDR3 is TGTGCCAGCAGTTACTCGAAAACAGGGGGCTACGAGCAGTACTTC. This gives the protein CASSYSKTGGYEQYF.

The rearrangement joins TRBV20-1 to TRBJ2-7, with D possibly TRBD2 on 6 matching bases. V was trimmed by 0 bases and J by 1 base, leaving 13 bases between them. The germline CDR1 and CDR2 sequences are DFQATT and SNEGSKA (reference sequence). CDR3 length equals 15 residues. CDR3 in amino acids: CSARDHRENSYEQYF. CDR3 DNA: TGCAGTGCTAGAGATCACCGGGAGAATTCCTACGAGCAGTACTTC.

A few counts support this clonotype. The CDR3 reads CSAPGEGYNQPQHF. CDR3 nucleotides: TGCAGTGCTCCTGGGGAGGGTTACAATCAGCCCCAGCATTTT. The gene calls are TRBV20-1 and TRBJ1-5, with D unresolved. Per germline, CDR1 DFQATT and CDR2 SNEGSKA (reference sequence). V shed 5 bases and J shed 3 bases, with 14 bases lying between them. This CDR3 is built from 14 residues.

In this sample, this clonotype turned up a few times. The chain recombines TRBV11-2 with TRBJ2-3; D is undetermined. The CDR3 contains 14 residues. The germline CDR1 and CDR2 sequences are SGHAT and FQNNGV. V lost 4 bases and J 5 bases, leaving 13 bases between the germline ends. CDR3 region: CASSWAVGGDTQYF. CDR3 sequence (DNA): TGTGCCAGCAGCTGGGCCGTGGGTGGAGATACGCAGTATTTT.

The rearrangement links TRBV6-2 or TRBV6-3 to TRBJ2-1; 10 nucleotides agree with TRBD2. The last part of the DNA fits TRBJ2-7 better; the J call may be wrong. This CDR3 spans 16 amino acids. Germline V gives CDR1 MNHEY, CDR2 SVGEGT. This chain's CDR3 is CASSRPRTSGYNEQYF. The CDR3 region has the DNA TGTGCCAGCAGCCGTCCGCGGACTAGCGGATACAATGAGCAGTACTTC.

This clonotype was detected only a few times. A much larger clone is a single base away; this may be a read error. The chain recombines TRBV27 with TRBJ2-7; 7 nucleotides align to TRBD1. CDR1 is MNHEY, CDR2 SMNVEV, per germline (reference sequence). The CDR3 length is 14 residues. With 7 bases clipped from V and 0 bases from J, the junction kept 6 bases outside the gene matches. The CDR3 here is CASILGQDSYEQYF. CDR3 coding DNA: TGTGCCAGCATCTTAGGACAGGACTCCTACGAGCAGTACTTC.

This clonotype showed up just a few times. CDR3 loop: CASSTGTGDEQYF. CDR3 nucleotide sequence: TGTGCCAGCAGTACCGGGACAGGGGACGAGCAGTACTTC. V usage is TRBV2 and J usage is TRBJ2-7, with 10 nucleotides matching TRBD1. V was clipped by 5 bases and J by 5 bases; unmatched bases: 3. This CDR3 has 13 amino acids. Germline CDR1 and CDR2: SNHLY and FYNNEI.

This clonotype occurred a few times. The genes are TRBV3-1 and TRBJ2-3, with unresolved D. Trimming cost V 0 bases and J 1 base, with 11 bases left between them. This CDR3 has 16 residues. Germline V lookup: CDR1 LGHDT, CDR2 YNNKEL (reference sequence). CDR3 region: CASSQDLCGCTDTQYF. CDR3 DNA sequence: TGTGCCAGCAGCCAAGATCTATGTGGGTGCACAGATACGCAGTATTTT.

The V and J genes are TRBV28 and TRBJ2-1, with 10 bases identical to TRBD2. Per the germline V gene, CDR1 is MDHEN and CDR2 is SYDVKM. Trimming took 6 bases from V and 13 from J; bases not matched to a gene: 18. The CDR3 extends over 16 amino acids. The CDR3, as DNA: TGTGCCAGCAGACGGGGCGGACTAGCGGTAAAAGAGACCCAGTTCTTC. Translated, it gives CASRRGGLAVKETQFF.

This clonotype was recorded once. This chain uses TRBV28 with TRBJ1-2; D may be TRBD1 (6 bases). The germline gives CDR1 MDHEN, CDR2 SYDVKM. Trimming shortened V by 6 bases and J by 4 bases, and 27 bases separated the two germline ends. The CDR3 has 18 residues. The CDR3 nucleotides read TGTGCCAGCAGCCGAGGACAGACCTCGCTCCGACTGACCTATGGCTACACCTTC. It specifies CASSRGQTSLRLTYGYTF.

This clonotype was counted between two and nine times. The chain has TRBV6-5 and TRBJ2-1; TRBD2 is a possible D gene (6 bases). There are 14 residues in the CDR3. The germline gives CDR1 MNHEY, CDR2 SVGAGI. Trimming pared 0 bases from V and 9 bases from J, leaving 12 bases between. CDR3 protein: CASSYSPDGGEQFF. CDR3 DNA: TGTGCCAGCAGTTACTCCCCCGACGGGGGTGAGCAGTTCTTC.

The chain is built from TRBV28 and TRBJ2-1; 7 bases fit TRBD1. CDR1 is MDHEN and CDR2 is SYDVKM in the germline V gene. This CDR3 comprises 14 residues. V gave up 10 bases and J gave up 10 bases; unmatched junction bases: 16. The CDR3 sequence is CAIQTRQGPYEQFF. The CDR3 DNA reads TGTGCCATCCAAACTCGACAGGGACCCTACGAGCAGTTCTTC.